Shown below are 9 T cell receptor beta chains from a single sample sequenced in a study of T cell responses to AZD1222 COVID-19 vaccine (dated by TCRdb to the early 2020s). Read against the paper, the sample's time point label means: about 28 days (+/-7) after the second vaccine dose. The library was produced with the immunoSEQ multiplex PCR assay. The table was pulled from immuneACCESS by TCRdb, which kept in-frame rearrangements only. Such tables lose some clones; where checked, under half of the loss comes from unresolved V genes, and the rest has no known cause. In this sample the table shows 90,000 to 120,000 clones, roughly 90% of which occur a single time. Jointly, the top ten make up roughly 8.9% of the sample. The sample consisted of peripheral blood, taken 28 days after the second AZD1222 dose. The receptors come from an adult who received the AZD1222 COVID-19 vaccine.

This clone has a single count. The chain links TRBV7-8 to TRBJ1-1; D not certain. V gave up 7 bases and J gave up 5 bases, with 20 bases separating them. In germline, CDR1 is SGHVS, CDR2 FQNEAQ. CDR3 length: 15 amino acids. The CDR3 sequence is CASKLVRREGTEAFF. The CDR3 nucleotides are TGTGCCAGCAAATTAGTCAGGAGGGAGGGAACTGAAGCTTTCTTT.

V usage is TRBV9 and J usage is TRBJ2-5, with 9 bases aligning to TRBD2. The V segment lost 0 bases and the J segment 4 bases; nucleotides outside the gene matches: 7. CDR1 and CDR2 from the germline V gene are SGDLS and YYNGEE. CDR3 size: 16 residues. The CDR3 loop is CASSVAGSGRGETQYF. CDR3 nucleotides: TGTGCCAGCAGCGTAGCTGGTAGCGGGAGAGGAGAGACCCAGTACTTC.

The chain has TRBV9 and TRBJ2-5; 7 bases match TRBD1. Looked up from germline, CDR1 is SGDLS and CDR2 is YYNGEE. The CDR3 sequence is 15 residues long. The J segment lost 3 bases and the V segment lost 4 bases, leaving 9 bases of the junction unmatched. The CDR3 sequence: CASSFTPQGEETQYF. CDR3 DNA: TGTGCCAGCAGCTTCACACCCCAGGGGGAAGAGACCCAGTACTTC.

The chain combines TRBV10-1 with TRBJ1-1; D call uncertain. The CDR3 sequence is 14 residues long. V shed 6 bases and J shed 1 base, with 12 bases lying between them. Germline CDR1 WNHNN, CDR2 SYGVQD (reference sequence). CDR3 sequence (DNA): TGCGCCAGCAGCCCCGGGCTGGGGAACACTGAAGCTTTCTTT. It specifies CASSPGLGNTEAFF.

The chain employs TRBV28 and TRBJ1-1; D gene uncertain. In germline, CDR1 is MDHEN, CDR2 SYDVKM. V was trimmed by 1 base and J by 11 bases, leaving 8 bases between them. The CDR3 extends over 11 amino acids. The CDR3 DNA is TGTGCCAGCAGTTTATTCAACGCGGCTTTCTTT. Encoded protein: CASSLFNAAFF.

The chain has TRBV6-5 and TRBJ2-5; D might be TRBD2 (6 bases). The CDR3 runs to 14 residues. Per germline, CDR1 MNHEY and CDR2 SVGAGI. V dropped 2 bases and J dropped 5 bases, with 12 bases sitting between them. CDR3 coding DNA: TGTGCCAGCAGTTACCTGGGAGGAATGGAGACCCAGTACTTC. Translated: CASSYLGGMETQYF.

The J gene is TRBJ2-7, the V gene TRBV30, with 7 bases fitting TRBD1. The V segment lost 7 bases and the J segment 2 bases; nucleotides outside the gene matches: 5. Germline assignment: CDR1 GTSNPN and CDR2 SVGIG (reference sequence). The CDR3 runs 12 residues. CDR3: CASGQLTYEQYF. Here the CDR3 DNA reads TGTGCCTCGGGACAGTTAACCTACGAGCAGTACTTC. The full variable domain, its missing parts supplied by reference TRBV30 and TRBJ2-7, is SQTIHQWPATLVQPVGSPLSLECTVEGTSNPNLYWYRQAAGRGLQLLFYSVGIGQISSEVPQNLSASRPQDRQFILSSKKLLLSDSGFYLCASGQLTYEQYFGPGTRLTVT.

This rearrangement joins TRBV29-1 to TRBJ1-1; possibly TRBD1 for D (5 bases). Trimming pared 4 bases from V and 3 bases from J, leaving 12 bases between. CDR1 and CDR2 from the germline V gene are SQVTM and ANQGSEA. The CDR3 has 13 residues. CDR3 protein: CSVGVGRDTEAFF. CDR3 nucleotide sequence: TGCAGCGTTGGAGTTGGCAGGGACACTGAAGCTTTCTTT.

V and J are TRBV11-2 and TRBJ1-1; possibly TRBD1 for D (5 bases). CDR1 and CDR2 (germline): SGHAT, FQNNGV. The CDR3 consists of 15 residues. The V and J ends lost 3 bases and 1 base respectively, with 12 bases between them. The CDR3 nucleotides are TGTGCCAGCAGCTTGACAGTTACCTCGAACACTGAAGCTTTCTTT. It codes for CASSLTVTSNTEAFF.